The 20 T cell receptor beta chains presented below share a single source sample, sequenced in a study of cytomegalovirus exposure and HLA in healthy donors. The study ran its PCR with 60 Vbeta and 13 Jbeta primers. Measured with immunoSEQ multiplex PCR; TCRdb has only the in-frame clones, and not every one. The data show roughly 93,000 clones, about 74% seen once. Material for sequencing was PBMCs. These receptors were collected from a male donor in good health and CMV-seronegative.

The rearrangement links TRBV25-1 to TRBJ1-2; 8 nucleotides line up with TRBD1. This CDR3 has 14 amino acids. V dropped 4 bases and J dropped 3; count of bases not matched to a gene: 4. CDR1 MGHDK and CDR2 SYGVNS come from the germline V gene. CDR3 in amino acids: CASSVQGAYYGYTF. CDR3 in DNA: TGTGCCAGCAGTGTCCAGGGGGCATACTATGGCTACACCTTC.

This clone came up a few times. The chain has TRBV5-1 and TRBJ2-2; TRBD2 agrees at 9 bases. Per the germline V gene, CDR1 is SGHRS and CDR2 is YFSETQ. V gave up 0 bases and J gave up 5 bases; unmatched junction bases: 5. This CDR3 is 16 amino acids long. The CDR3 DNA sequence: TGCGCCAGCAGCTTGGCGGTAGCGGGAGAAACCGGGGAGCTGTTTTTT. Translation gives CASSLAVAGETGELFF.

This clone has a handful of counts. The chain has TRBV18 and TRBJ1-1; D gene uncertain. This CDR3 is built from 15 residues. Germline CDR1 KGHSH, CDR2 LQKENI. V lost 3 bases and J 3 bases, leaving 14 bases between the germline ends. In nucleotides, the CDR3 is TGTGCCAGCTCACCCCAGCCCCAACAGCACACTGAAGCTTTCTTT. Translated, it gives CASSPQPQQHTEAFF.

The chain joins TRBV30 to TRBJ2-5, with 13 bases fitting TRBD2. J gave up 1 base and V 4 bases, and 18 bases lay outside the gene matches. Germline CDR1 is GTSNPN and CDR2 is SVGIG (reference sequence). The CDR3 is 20 residues long. CDR3 DNA: TGTGCCTGGAAGAGGATTCTACTAGCGGGAGGGTCCCCGGCCCAAGAGACCCAGTACTTC. Amino acid sequence: CAWKRILLAGGSPAQETQYF.

The J gene is TRBJ2-3, the V gene TRBV4-3; 8 bases are a match to TRBD2. The CDR3 is made up of 17 amino acids. Germline CDR1 is LGHNA and CDR2 is YSLEER. Trimming took 1 base from V and 3 from J; bases not matched to a gene: 9. The CDR3 loop reads CASSQARAGARTDTQYF. The CDR3 DNA follows: TGCGCCAGCAGCCAAGCCAGAGCGGGAGCGCGAACAGATACGCAGTATTTT.

This chain uses TRBV19 with TRBJ2-1; 12 bases are shared with TRBD2. The V and J ends lost 4 bases and 5 bases, in that order; junction bases with no gene match: 6. This CDR3 contains 16 residues. Germline values: CDR1 LNHDA, CDR2 SQIVND (reference sequence). CDR3 DNA sequence: TGTGCCAGTAGTACCCAGCTAGCGGGAGGGAACAATGAGCAGTTCTTC. It codes for CASSTQLAGGNNEQFF.

This chain links TRBV6-1 with TRBJ2-1, with 7 positions matching TRBD1. Germline V CDR1 and CDR2: MNHNS, SASEGT. The CDR3 has 15 residues. With V trimmed by 4 bases and J by 6 bases, 9 bases remained unmatched. CDR3 sequence (DNA): TGTGCCAGCAGTGTACAGGGGCTACAGGTCAATGAGCAGTTCTTC. Translation: CASSVQGLQVNEQFF.

This clone was found a few times. The J gene is TRBJ1-4, the V gene TRBV5-6; no reliable D call. The CDR3 is 14 amino acids. Germline CDR1 SGHDT, CDR2 YYEEEE. V was trimmed by 1 base and J by 12 bases, leaving 16 bases between them. The CDR3 loop is CASSLSGRPGQLFF. For the CDR3, the DNA is TGTGCCAGCAGCTTGTCGGGGAGGCCCGGCCAACTGTTTTTT.

The V gene is TRBV27, the J gene TRBJ2-1; TRBD1 matches 8 bases. The CDR3 consists of 15 residues. In germline, CDR1 is MNHEY, CDR2 SMNVEV (reference sequence). The trim removed 1 base at V and 8 bases at J, leaving 7 bases unmatched. The CDR3 protein is CASSLYGTGIDEQFF. The CDR3 DNA reads TGTGCCAGCAGTTTATACGGGACAGGTATAGATGAGCAGTTCTTC.

The chain recombines TRBV18 with TRBJ1-1; no clear D gene. V was shortened by 4 bases and J by 6 bases, with 12 bases between the two germline ends. The CDR3 runs to 13 residues. Germline V gene lookup returns CDR1 KGHSH and CDR2 LQKENI. The CDR3 sequence: CASSREGGAEAFF. The DNA for the CDR3 is TGTGCCAGCTCACGAGAGGGCGGCGCTGAAGCTTTCTTT.

This chain joins TRBV14 and TRBJ1-1; D uncertain. Between the trimmed V and J ends, which lost 2 bases and 10 bases, there was a span of 11 bases. The CDR3 is 12 residues long. Germline V gives CDR1 SGHDN, CDR2 FVKESK. As DNA, the CDR3 is TGTGCCAGCAGCCAACCTAGGCGTGGAGCTTTCTTT. This translates into CASSQPRRGAFF. The full variable domain, in which reference TRBV14 and TRBJ1-1 provide the parts outside the CDR3, is EAGVTQFPSHSVIEKGQTVTLRCDPISGHDNLYWYRRVMGKEIKFLLHFVKESKQDESGMPNNRFLAERTGGTYSTLKVQPAELEDSGVYFCASSQPRRGAFFGQGTRLTVV.

This chain links TRBV6-4 with TRBJ2-3; maybe TRBD2 (5 bases). The CDR3 runs 11 residues. Germline V gene sequence: CDR1 MRHNA, CDR2 SNTAGT. The germline V and J ends were trimmed by 6 bases and 5 bases, with 6 bases remaining between them. The CDR3 reads CASRLGDTQYF. CDR3 sequence (DNA): TGTGCCAGCAGACTAGGAGATACGCAGTATTTT.

The chain is built from TRBV4-2 and TRBJ2-7, with TRBD2 identical over 12 bases. The CDR3 spans 14 residues. V shed 2 bases, J shed 6 bases, and the junction held 2 bases outside the gene matches. Germline V gives CDR1 LGHNA, CDR2 YNFKEQ. For the CDR3, the DNA is TGTGCCAGCAGCCAAACGGGACTAGCGGGCGAGCAGTACTTC. Translating gives CASSQTGLAGEQYF.

The gene calls are TRBV9 and TRBJ2-7, with 10 bases fitting TRBD1. V was clipped by 2 bases and J by 4 bases; unmatched bases: 9. Germline-derived CDR1 and CDR2 are SGDLS and YYNGEE. This CDR3 contains 16 residues. The CDR3 DNA follows: TGTGCCAGCAGCGTCTCCGGGACAGGGGAAATTTACGAGCAGTACTTC. This codes for CASSVSGTGEIYEQYF.

The rearrangement links TRBV30 to TRBJ2-5, with unresolved D. Trimming pared 1 base from V and 4 bases from J, leaving 7 bases between. CDR1 is GTSNPN and CDR2 is SVGIG in the germline V gene (reference sequence). CDR3 length equals 12 residues. The CDR3 bases are TGTGCCTGGAGTGCCGTGAGAGAGACCCAGTACTTC. Amino acid sequence: CAWSAVRETQYF.

The chain couples TRBV7-8 to TRBJ2-5; D is possibly TRBD1 (5 bases). Trimming shortened V by 5 bases and J by 5 bases, and 12 bases separated the two germline ends. Germline V gene sequence: CDR1 SGHVS, CDR2 FQNEAQ. This CDR3 spans 13 amino acids. The CDR3 DNA is TGTGCCAGCAGCAGGGGTCACGTTGAGACCCAGTACTTC. Its protein product is CASSRGHVETQYF.

The V call is TRBV7-9, the J call TRBJ1-2; 9 bases map to TRBD1. The CDR3 covers 17 residues. V lost 6 bases and J lost 1; bases outside the gene matches: 12. The germline CDR1 and CDR2 sequences are SEHNR and FQNEAQ (reference sequence). The CDR3 sequence: CASSLRTGGSGNYGYTF. In DNA, the CDR3 is TGTGCCAGCAGTTTGAGAACAGGGGGCAGTGGTAACTATGGCTACACCTTC.

This chain links TRBV5-6 with TRBJ1-2, with 7 bases identical to TRBD1. The CDR3 is 14 residues long. From germline, CDR1 is SGHDT and CDR2 YYEEEE. V shed 5 bases, J shed 7 bases, and the junction held 11 bases outside the gene matches. Here the CDR3 DNA reads TGTGCCAGCAGACAATTGGACAGGCTAAGTGGCTACACCTTC. It yields the protein CASRQLDRLSGYTF.

The CDR3 region is CASRGNEKLFF. The CDR3 DNA sequence: TGTGCCAGTAGAGGGAATGAAAAACTGTTTTTT. The chain recombines TRBV6-5 with TRBJ1-4; D remains ambiguous. V dropped 9 bases and J dropped 5 bases, with 7 bases sitting between them. Germline-derived CDR1 and CDR2 are MNHEY and SVGAGI. The CDR3 totals 11 residues.

This sequence joins TRBV4-1 and TRBJ1-2; 7 bases agree with TRBD1. CDR1 and CDR2 (germline): MGHRA, YSYEKL. The CDR3 is 15 amino acids. V gave up 0 bases and J gave up 2 bases; unmatched junction bases: 3. The CDR3 DNA follows: TGCGCCAGCAGCCAAGAGGGACAGTCCAACTATGGCTACACCTTC. It encodes CASSQEGQSNYGYTF.